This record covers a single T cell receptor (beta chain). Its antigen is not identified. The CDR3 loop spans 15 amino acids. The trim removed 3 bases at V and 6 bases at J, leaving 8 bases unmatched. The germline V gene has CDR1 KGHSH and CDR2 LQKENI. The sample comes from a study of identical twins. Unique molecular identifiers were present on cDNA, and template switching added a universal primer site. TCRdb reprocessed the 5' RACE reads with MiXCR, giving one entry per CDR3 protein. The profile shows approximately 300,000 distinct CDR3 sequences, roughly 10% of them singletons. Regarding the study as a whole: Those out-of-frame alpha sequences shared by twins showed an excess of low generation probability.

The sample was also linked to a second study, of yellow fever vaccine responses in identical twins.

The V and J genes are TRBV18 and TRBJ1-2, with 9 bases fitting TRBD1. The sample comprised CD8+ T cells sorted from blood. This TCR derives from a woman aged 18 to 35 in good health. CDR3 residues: CASSPAYRGLDGYTF. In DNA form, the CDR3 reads TGTGCCAGCTCACCGGCTTACAGGGGGCTAGATGGCTACACCTTC.